The 29 T cell receptor beta chains given below trace back to one sample, sequenced in a study of T cells in Graves' hyperthyroidism and ophthalmopathy. The CDR3 regions of TCR beta were amplified from RNA transcripts. RT-PCR in the first round (using the HTBI primer set) targeted the TCR CDR3. TCRdb reanalysed the multiplex PCR reads using MiXCR and keeps one entry per CDR3 protein. The sample contains 500,000 to 750,000 distinct CDR3 sequences, approximately 44% of which appear only once. Sequences were obtained from peripheral blood or thyroid tissue (not recorded which). The receptors were gathered from a woman between 18 and 29 years old with Graves' hyperthyroidism.

V and J are TRBV25-1 and TRBJ2-3; 9 bases fit TRBD2. Germline V lookup: CDR1 MGHDK, CDR2 SYGVNS. The CDR3 spans 14 residues. After removal of 8 bases from V and 4 bases from J, the junction contained 7 bases not matched to a gene. This CDR3 is CASSIAGESDTQYF. The CDR3 DNA sequence: TGTGCCAGCTCCATAGCGGGAGAATCAGATACGCAGTATTTT.

This clonotype was seen at least ten times. The chain carries TRBV7-2 and TRBJ2-5, with D possibly being TRBD1 or TRBD2 (5 bases each). The CDR3 covers 14 residues. Between the trimmed V and J ends, which lost 5 bases and 5 bases, there was a span of 15 bases. The germline gives CDR1 SGHTA, CDR2 FQGNSA. CDR3: CASSQVWDEETQYF. CDR3 in DNA: TGTGCCAGCAGCCAGGTTTGGGACGAGGAGACCCAGTACTTC.

The CDR3 nucleotides read TGTGCCAGCAGTCAGTGGGGAACCGGGGAGCTGTTTTTT. Protein product: CASSQWGTGELFF. This rearrangement joins TRBV6-6 to TRBJ2-2, with unresolved D. V was cut by 5 bases and J by 5 bases, with 9 bases left in between. In germline, CDR1 is MNHNY, CDR2 SVGAGI (reference sequence). The CDR3 loop spans 13 amino acids.

This clonotype was counted at least ten times. The gene calls are TRBV11-3 and TRBJ2-7, with 11 bases lining up with TRBD2. This CDR3 region has 15 residues. CDR1 and CDR2 (germline): SGHNT, YENEEA. Trimming took 3 bases from V and 3 from J; bases not matched to a gene: 4. The CDR3 sequence is CASSFSLAGVYEQYF. CDR3 sequence (DNA): TGTGCCAGCAGCTTTTCACTAGCGGGAGTCTACGAGCAGTACTTC.

This clonotype was observed a handful of times. The chain employs TRBV7-8 and TRBJ1-2; unclear D gene. The germline V gene encodes CDR1 SGHVS and CDR2 FQNEAQ. Trimming removed 2 bases from V and 3 bases from J, with 16 bases in between. This CDR3 is 16 amino acids long. The CDR3 DNA reads TGTGCCAGCAGCTTAAGGGCAGGCACATGGGACTATGGCTACACCTTC. Translated, it gives CASSLRAGTWDYGYTF.

The chain carries TRBV20-1 and TRBJ1-6; no clear D gene. CDR1 and CDR2 (germline): DFQATT, SNEGSKA (reference sequence). CDR3 length: 11 residues. The V end lost 6 bases, the J end lost 16 bases, and 16 bases lay between the germline ends. CDR3 region: CSAPFSGSLHF. For the CDR3, the DNA is TGCAGTGCGCCCTTTAGCGGGAGTCTCCACTTT.

At least ten counts were recorded for this clonotype. This chain uses TRBV2 with TRBJ1-5; 10 nucleotides align to TRBD1. The germline gives CDR1 SNHLY, CDR2 FYNNEI. V lost 6 bases to trimming and J lost 9 bases; unmatched junction nucleotides: 8. This CDR3 contains 14 residues. The CDR3 sequence is CASRPDRGHPPQHF. The CDR3 bases are TGTGCCAGCAGGCCCGACAGGGGGCATCCGCCCCAGCATTTT.

This clonotype showed up just a few times. This rearrangement joins TRBV6-4 to TRBJ1-2; 10 nucleotides match TRBD1. The CDR3 length is 17 residues. Germline CDR1 reads MRHNA; CDR2 reads SNTAGT. Trimming removed 5 bases from V and 4 bases from J; junction bases left unmatched: 13. The CDR3 nucleotides are TGTGCCAGCAGTCCTTATAGCCGGGACAGGGGAATCTATGGCTACACCTTC. Its translation is CASSPYSRDRGIYGYTF.

The chain joins TRBV7-9 to TRBJ2-7; 7 bases line up with TRBD1. CDR1 and CDR2 (germline): SEHNR, FQNEAQ (reference sequence). After removal of 1 base from V and 5 bases from J, the junction contained 14 bases not matched to a gene. This CDR3 contains 17 residues. The CDR3 is CASSLGVWDRSLHEQYF. The DNA for the CDR3 is TGTGCCAGCAGCTTAGGGGTATGGGACAGAAGTTTGCACGAGCAGTACTTC.

The genes are TRBV11-2 and TRBJ1-2; TRBD1 matches 8 bases. CDR3 length equals 14 residues. V lost 5 bases, J lost 6 bases, and 8 bases stayed unmatched. Germline CDR1 SGHAT, CDR2 FQNNGV. In DNA, the CDR3 is TGTGCCAGCAGCCCGGGACAGGCCTGGAATGGCTACACCTTC. Translation gives CASSPGQAWNGYTF.

The sample holds many counts of this clonotype. The chain uses TRBV9 and TRBJ2-2; D call uncertain. Trimming stripped 7 bases from V and 1 base from J, with 5 bases between. Germline V gives CDR1 SGDLS, CDR2 YYNGEE. The CDR3 contains 12 residues. DNA of the CDR3: TGTGCCAGCGCGAGGAACACCGGGGAGCTGTTTTTT. Protein product: CASARNTGELFF.

This clonotype was found many times. The chain joins TRBV9 to TRBJ2-2; 14 bases fit TRBD2. CDR1 and CDR2 from the germline V gene are SGDLS and YYNGEE. The CDR3 length is 17 residues. The V gene end was trimmed by 4 bases and the J gene end by 5 bases; junction bases not matched to a gene: 7. Here the CDR3 reads CASSLGLAGEETGELFF. The DNA of the CDR3 is TGTGCCAGCAGCCTGGGACTAGCGGGAGAGGAAACCGGGGAGCTGTTTTTT.

This clonotype came up many times. V gene TRBV4-1 combines with J gene TRBJ1-4; no reliable D call. Germline lookup yields CDR1 MGHRA and CDR2 YSYEKL. V gave up 3 bases and J gave up 14 bases, with 13 bases separating them. The CDR3 sequence is 12 residues long. The CDR3 here is CASSHVGLELFF. The CDR3 DNA follows: TGCGCCAGCAGCCACGTAGGGTTAGAGCTGTTTTTT.

This clonotype was detected many times. The chain couples TRBV2 to TRBJ1-1, with TRBD1 identical over 10 bases. Losses at the gene ends were 8 bases for V and 4 bases for J; bases not matched to a gene: 1. The length of the CDR3 is 12 residues. CDR1 and CDR2 from the germline V gene are SNHLY and FYNNEI. DNA of the CDR3: TGTGCCAGCCGACAGGGGGCCACTGAAGCTTTCTTT. It translates to CASRQGATEAFF.

The J gene is TRBJ1-1, the V gene TRBV20-1, with TRBD1 identical over 7 bases. The germline gives CDR1 DFQATT, CDR2 SNEGSKA (reference sequence). V was clipped by 6 bases and J by 3 bases; unmatched bases: 10. CDR3 size: 14 residues. The CDR3 region has the DNA TGCAGTGCCATCTCGAGGGGGACAGACACTGAAGCTTTCTTT. This gives the protein CSAISRGTDTEAFF.

A note on this clonotype: This may be a read error: a much more frequent sequence differs by one nucleotide. This sequence joins TRBV9 and TRBJ1-4; D ambiguous. The CDR3 runs 14 residues. Per germline, CDR1 SGDLS and CDR2 YYNGEE. This CDR3 reads CAGSVGGGNEKLFF. CDR3 DNA sequence: TGTGCCGGCAGCGTAGGCGGTGGCAATGAAAAACTGTTTTTT.

The sample holds many counts of this clonotype. The chain uses TRBV5-4 and TRBJ1-2; D unresolved. The germline gives CDR1 SGHNT, CDR2 YYREEE (reference sequence). This CDR3 has 14 amino acids. Trimming left V 2 bases short and J 3 bases short, with 11 bases between. CDR3: CASSLKGSDYGYTF. In DNA, the CDR3 is TGTGCCAGCAGCTTAAAGGGCAGCGACTATGGCTACACCTTC.

As regards this clonotype: This sequence may be a read error, since a much larger clone differs from it by one base. The chain couples TRBV7-2 to TRBJ1-1; no reliable D call. The V end was cut by 6 bases, the J end by 3 bases, with 14 bases between. Germline V gene lookup returns CDR1 SGHTA and CDR2 FQGNSA. The CDR3 is 14 residues long. CDR3 in amino acids: CASSLVGSDTEAFF. The CDR3 DNA is TGTGCCAGCAGTTTGGTGGGATCGGACACTGAAGCTTTCTTT.

This clonotype has a count of ten or more. The rearrangement uses TRBV7-2 and TRBJ1-2; D remains unclear. V shed 1 base and J shed 4 bases, with 10 bases lying between them. This CDR3 is 14 amino acids long. Germline CDR1 reads SGHTA; CDR2 reads FQGNSA. The CDR3 is CASSLDVSSYGYTF. CDR3 nucleotide sequence: TGTGCCAGCAGCTTAGATGTCAGTAGCTATGGCTACACCTTC.

The sample holds a few counts of this clonotype. This chain joins TRBV4-3 and TRBJ1-1; 7 bases are a match to TRBD1. The CDR3 consists of 15 residues. After removal of 2 bases from V and 0 bases from J, the junction contained 3 bases not matched to a gene. Looked up from germline, CDR1 is LGHNA and CDR2 is YSLEER. This CDR3 reads CASSQQGGMNTEAFF. The CDR3 region has the DNA TGCGCCAGCAGCCAACAGGGGGGAATGAACACTGAAGCTTTCTTT.

The chain has TRBV2 and TRBJ1-2; tentatively, D is TRBD1 (6 bases). The CDR3 sequence is 13 residues long. Germline-derived CDR1 and CDR2 are SNHLY and FYNNEI. The CDR3 coding sequence is TGTGCTAGAAAGACAGGCTTACACTATGGCTACACCTTC. Protein: CARKTGLHYGYTF.

This sequence joins TRBV7-2 and TRBJ1-5; D possibly corresponds to TRBD1 (6 bases). CDR1 and CDR2 (germline): SGHTA, FQGNSA. Trimming stripped 5 bases from V and 11 bases from J, with 25 bases between. The CDR3 has 16 residues. CDR3 protein: CASSPYAGDFQETQHF. The DNA of the CDR3 is TGTGCCAGCAGCCCGTACGCAGGGGATTTCCAAGAGACCCAGCATTTT.

The chain joins TRBV10-2 to TRBJ2-3, with 12 bases lining up with TRBD2. The CDR3 contains 15 residues. V dropped 5 bases and J dropped 2; count of bases not matched to a gene: 2. Germline CDR1 reads WSHSY; CDR2 reads SAAADI. The CDR3 region has the DNA TGCGCCAGCAGTCGGACTAGCGGGATCACAGATACGCAGTATTTT. Translating gives CASSRTSGITDTQYF.

This clonotype was detected many times. The chain links TRBV29-1 to TRBJ1-2, with D possibly being TRBD1 (5 bases). The germline V and J ends were trimmed by 6 bases and 4 bases, with 9 bases remaining between them. The germline CDR1 and CDR2 sequences are SQVTM and ANQGSEA. The CDR3 is 11 amino acids. The CDR3 DNA reads TGCAGCGTCACAGGCCTCTATGGCTACACCTTC. This sequence encodes CSVTGLYGYTF.

The J gene is TRBJ2-7, the V gene TRBV2, with D tentatively TRBD1 or TRBD2 (6 bases each). With 11 bases removed from V and 7 bases from J, the gap between germline ends came to 24 bases. Germline lookup yields CDR1 SNHLY and CDR2 FYNNEI. The CDR3 loop spans 14 amino acids. CDR3 protein: CAFKGGIAVYEQYF. CDR3 DNA sequence: TGTGCCTTCAAGGGGGGTATAGCGGTCTATGAGCAGTACTTC.

The chain combines TRBV10-3 with TRBJ1-2; D gene uncertain. The V end lost 4 bases, the J end lost 6 bases, and 6 bases lay between the germline ends. Per germline, CDR1 ENHRY and CDR2 SYGVKD. The CDR3 runs to 11 residues. The CDR3 DNA reads TGTGCCATCAGTGGAAAGGATGGCTACACCTTC. Translated: CAISGKDGYTF.

As to this clonotype: Since a much larger clone is just one base distant, this may be a read error. The gene calls are TRBV6-5 and TRBJ1-5; no clear D. The CDR3 sequence is 15 residues long. Germline values: CDR1 MNHEY, CDR2 SVGAGI. The CDR3 loop is CAISYSSARNQPQHF. In DNA, the CDR3 is TGTGCCATCAGTTACTCATCAGCAAGAAATCAGCCCCAGCATTTT.

With respect to this clonotype: With a much larger clone just one base away, this may be a read error. V gene TRBV24-1 combines with J gene TRBJ2-3; no clear D. V lost 5 bases and J 2 bases, leaving 10 bases between the germline ends. This CDR3 is 14 amino acids long. CDR1 and CDR2 from the germline V gene are KGHDR and SFDVKD. The chain's CDR3 is CATSGSTLTDTQYF. The CDR3, as DNA: TGTGCCACCAGTGGATCGACACTCACAGATACGCAGTATTTT.

This clonotype was detected many times. V is TRBV6-2 or TRBV6-3 and J is TRBJ1-1; tentative D call: TRBD1 (5 bases). CDR1 is MNHEY and CDR2 is SVGEGT in the germline V gene. The CDR3 is made up of 14 amino acids. The V end lost 6 bases, the J end lost 0 bases, and 11 bases lay between the germline ends. CDR3 loop: CASRVLGLNTEAFF. In DNA form, the CDR3 reads TGTGCCAGCAGGGTCCTGGGGCTGAACACTGAAGCTTTCTTT.